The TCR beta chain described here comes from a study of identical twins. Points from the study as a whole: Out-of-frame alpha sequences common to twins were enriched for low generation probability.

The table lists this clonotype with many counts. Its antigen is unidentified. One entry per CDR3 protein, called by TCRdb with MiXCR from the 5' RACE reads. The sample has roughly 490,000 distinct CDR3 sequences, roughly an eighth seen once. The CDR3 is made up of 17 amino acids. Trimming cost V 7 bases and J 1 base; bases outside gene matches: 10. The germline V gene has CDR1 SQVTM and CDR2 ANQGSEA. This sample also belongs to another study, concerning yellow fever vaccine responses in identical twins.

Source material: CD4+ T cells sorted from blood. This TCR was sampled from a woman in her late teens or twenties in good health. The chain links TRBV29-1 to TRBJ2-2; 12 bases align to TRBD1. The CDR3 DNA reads TGCAGCGCTAAAACCGGGACAGGGGGCGAGAACACCGGGGAGCTGTTTTTT. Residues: CSAKTGTGGENTGELFF.